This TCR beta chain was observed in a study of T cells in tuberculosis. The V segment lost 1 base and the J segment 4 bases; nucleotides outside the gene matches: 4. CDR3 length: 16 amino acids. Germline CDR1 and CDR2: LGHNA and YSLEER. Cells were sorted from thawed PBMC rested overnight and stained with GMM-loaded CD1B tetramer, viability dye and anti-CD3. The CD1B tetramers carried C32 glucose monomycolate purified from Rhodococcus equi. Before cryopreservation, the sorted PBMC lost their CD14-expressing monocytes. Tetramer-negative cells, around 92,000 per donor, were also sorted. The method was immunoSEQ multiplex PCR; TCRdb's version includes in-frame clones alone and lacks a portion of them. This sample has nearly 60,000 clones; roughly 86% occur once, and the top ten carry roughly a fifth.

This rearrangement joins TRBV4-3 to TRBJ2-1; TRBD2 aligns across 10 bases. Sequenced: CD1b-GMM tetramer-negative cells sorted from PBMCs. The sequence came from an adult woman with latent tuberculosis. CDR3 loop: CASSQGRTSGYNEQFF. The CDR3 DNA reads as TGCGCCAGCAGCCAAGGAAGGACTAGCGGATACAATGAGCAGTTCTTC.